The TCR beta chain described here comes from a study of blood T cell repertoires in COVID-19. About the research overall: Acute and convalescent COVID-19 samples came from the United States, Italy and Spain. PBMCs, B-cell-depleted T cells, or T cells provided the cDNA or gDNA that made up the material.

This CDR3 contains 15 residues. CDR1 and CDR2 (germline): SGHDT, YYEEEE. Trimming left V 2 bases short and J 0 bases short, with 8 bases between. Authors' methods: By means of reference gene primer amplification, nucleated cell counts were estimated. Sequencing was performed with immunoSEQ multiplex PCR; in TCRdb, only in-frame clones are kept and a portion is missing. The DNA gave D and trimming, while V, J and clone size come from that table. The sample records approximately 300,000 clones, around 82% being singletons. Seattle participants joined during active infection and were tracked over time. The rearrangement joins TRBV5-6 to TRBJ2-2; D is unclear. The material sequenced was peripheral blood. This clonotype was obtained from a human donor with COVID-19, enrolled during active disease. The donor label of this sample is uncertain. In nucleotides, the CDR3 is TGTGCCAGCAGCTTATACTCAACGAACACCGGGGAGCTGTTTTTT. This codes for CASSLYSTNTGELFF.